What follows is one TCR beta chain and its context. The data were obtained in a study of blood T cell repertoires in COVID-19. Overall study: Samples taken during acute and convalescent COVID-19 were collected in the United States, Italy and Spain.

Sequencing used immunoSEQ multiplex PCR; TCRdb keeps in-frame clones, though not all of them. The data contain some 330,000 clones, roughly 90% of them singletons. The sample was peripheral blood. This TCR was sampled from a woman between 45 and 65 years old with active or convalescent COVID-19.

CDR3 coding DNA: TGTGCCAGCAGTTTACAGGGGACCAGGAGTCAGCCCCAGCATTTT. It codes for CASSLQGTRSQPQHF. The genes are TRBV27 and TRBJ1-5; a possible D gene is TRBD1 (6 bases). Per germline, CDR1 MNHEY and CDR2 SMNVEV (reference sequence). The CDR3 is 15 amino acids. V was trimmed by 2 bases and J by 6 bases, leaving 14 bases between them.